The sequence of this T cell receptor beta chain was determined in a study of identical twins. TCRdb reprocessed the 5' RACE reads with MiXCR, giving one entry per CDR3 protein. The data show 400,000 to 650,000 distinct CDR3 sequences, less than 25% seen once. Per the germline V gene, CDR1 is MNHEY and CDR2 is SVGAGI. CDR3 length equals 16 residues. The junction had 1 base not matched to a gene; V was cut back by 0 bases and J by 5 bases. Each donor (without exception) was a healthy Caucasian. This sample also belongs to another study, concerning T cells expressing NK-cell markers.

The chain recombines TRBV6-5 with TRBJ2-5, with 15 bases matching TRBD2. The sequenced material came from CD4+ T cells sorted from blood. The receptor was isolated from a woman younger than 35 in good health. The CDR3 DNA reads as TGTGCCAGCAGTTACTCCGGGACTAGCGGGGGGGAGACCCAGTACTTC. This encodes CASSYSGTSGGETQYF.